This TCR beta chain was sequenced in a study of blood T cell repertoires in COVID-19. Turning to the study itself: Material from acute and convalescent COVID-19 was sourced from the United States, Italy and Spain. Nucleic acid was either cDNA or gDNA, and it came from T cells, B-cell-depleted T cells, or PBMCs.

As originally analysed: Amplifying reference gene primers gave estimates of nucleated cell counts. Profiled with immunoSEQ multiplex PCR; TCRdb holds only in-frame clones, not every one. V and J calls plus clone size are reproduced from that table; the DNA served to infer D and trimming. This sample has roughly 260,000 clones, with around 86% found just once. This CDR3 has 13 amino acids. Germline V gene lookup returns CDR1 MNHNY and CDR2 SVGAGI (reference sequence). V lost 5 bases to trimming and J lost 3 bases; unmatched junction nucleotides: 4. The J gene is TRBJ2-7, the V gene TRBV6-6; 7 bases are shared with TRBD1. Sequenced material: peripheral blood. The sequence derives from a man in his forties who had recovered from COVID-19. The CDR3 loop is CASSQRQGYEQYF. For the CDR3, the DNA is TGTGCCAGCAGTCAACGACAGGGCTACGAGCAGTACTTC.